The clone carrying this T cell receptor beta chain showed up just a few times. The germline V gene encodes CDR1 KGHSH and CDR2 LQKENI. V trimming: 4 bases; J trimming: 13 bases; junction bases outside the gene matches: 10. The CDR3 is 13 residues long. A sample-barcoded 5' primer and a J-beta primer mix were used in a second PCR of about 6 to 11 cycles. Template switching added a 12-random-nucleotide identifier to every cDNA molecule. CDR3-containing paired-end reads numbering at least 3 million came from each sample. TCRdb independently ran MiXCR on the 5' RACE reads; one entry per CDR3 protein. The sample holds about 720,000 distinct CDR3 sequences; 22% are singletons and the top ten take approximately 20%. The data originate from a study of blood T cells in healthy people across ages.

Sequences were obtained from blood. This chain joins TRBV18 and TRBJ2-4; 7 nucleotides align to TRBD2. The receptor's source is a man in his 70s in good health. CDR3 DNA: TGTGCCAGCTCACGGGAGGGAGGTGAAATACAGTACTTC. Translation: CASSREGGEIQYF.